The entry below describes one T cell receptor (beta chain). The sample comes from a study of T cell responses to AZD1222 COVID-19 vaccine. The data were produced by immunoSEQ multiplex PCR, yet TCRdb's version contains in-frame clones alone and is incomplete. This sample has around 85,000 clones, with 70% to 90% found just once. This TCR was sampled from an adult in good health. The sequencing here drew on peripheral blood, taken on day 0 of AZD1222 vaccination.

The CDR3 loop reads CASSLDGTGHQPQHF. CDR3 nucleotide sequence: TGTGCCAGCAGCTTAGACGGGACAGGGCATCAGCCCCAGCATTTT. The chain uses TRBV11-3 and TRBJ1-5; 9 bases map to TRBD1. Germline V gene lookup returns CDR1 SGHNT and CDR2 YENEEA. This CDR3 region has 15 residues. V dropped 0 bases and J dropped 5; count of bases not matched to a gene: 2. The whole variable domain, remainder taken from reference TRBV11-3 and TRBJ1-5, is EAGVVQSPRYKIIEKKQPVAFWCNPISGHNTLYWYLQNLGQGPELLIRYENEEAVDDSQLPKDRFSAERLKGVDSTLKIQPAELGDSAVYLCASSLDGTGHQPQHFGDGTRLSIL.